These T cell receptor beta chains were read from a single sample in a study of blood T cell repertoires in COVID-19. Profiling relied on immunoSEQ multiplex PCR, and the TCRdb table lists in-frame clones only, not all of them. The table shows approximately 190,000 clones, with 80% to 85% occurring only once. The sequenced sample consisted of peripheral blood. The receptors come from a woman aged 40-49 years with acute or convalescent COVID-19. The CDR3 runs from the conserved cysteine through the conserved F or W. Each record gives: V gene, D gene, J gene, clone size, CDR3 DNA, CDR3 protein. The D gene is left open where the match is weak. Clone size, where shown, is once, few, many, or a class for clones that have expanded.

TRBV4-1	NA	TRBJ2-7	NA	TGCGCCAGCAGCCGAGCCCCGACTGAGTCCTACGAGCAGTACTTC	CASSRAPTESYEQYF
TRBV18	TRBD2	TRBJ2-1	NA	TGTGCCAGCTCACCAGGGCGGGGGTTGGAGCAGTTCTTC	CASSPGRGLEQFF
TRBV19	NA	TRBJ2-7	NA	TGTGCCAGTAGTGGAGGGACAGCTCCATCCTACGAGCAGTACTTC	CASSGGTAPSYEQYF
TRBV5-1	NA	TRBJ1-6	NA	TGCGCCAGCAGCTTGGAGGTCCGGGCCTATAATTCACCCCTCCACTTT	CASSLEVRAYNSPLHF
TRBV5-4	NA	TRBJ1-6	NA	TGTGCCAGCAGCTCCGAGTTACTCGGGGATATCTCACCCCTCCACTTT	CASSSELLGDISPLHF
TRBV6-6	TRBD1	TRBJ1-1	NA	TGTGCCAGCAGCGACAGGGTTGACACTGAAGCTTTCTTT	CASSDRVDTEAFF
TRBV7-3	NA	TRBJ2-3	NA	TGTGCCAGCAGCTTAGGAGCTAGCACAGATACGCAGTATTTT	CASSLGASTDTQYF
TRBV19	TRBD2	TRBJ2-7	NA	TGTGCCAGTAAAAGCGGGGGGACCGAGCAGTACTTC	CASKSGGTEQYF
TRBV27	NA	TRBJ1-6	NA	TGTGCCAGCAGTTATTTCGAGAACAGTTGGTCACCCCTCCACTTT	CASSYFENSWSPLHF
TRBV24-1	NA	TRBJ2-1	NA	TGTGCCACCAGTGATCCGCTGGGCGGTAGCGATGAGCAGTTCTTC	CATSDPLGGSDEQFF
TRBV7-2	TRBD2	TRBJ2-7	NA	TGTGCCAGCAGCTTAGAGGGTAGCGGGGGTCGCTCCTACGAGCAGTACTTC	CASSLEGSGGRSYEQYF
TRBV6-5	NA	TRBJ2-1	NA	TGTGCCAGCACCGATCGGAGGAATGAGCAGTTCTTC	CASTDRRNEQFF
TRBV5-1	TRBD2	TRBJ2-1	NA	TGCGCCAGCAGTACTAGCGGGAGGGACAATGAGCAGTTCTTC	CASSTSGRDNEQFF
TRBV10-2	TRBD2	TRBJ2-7	NA	TGCGCCAGCCGAGCTAGCGGTTCCTACGAGCAGTACTTC	CASRASGSYEQYF
TRBV28	TRBD2	TRBJ2-1	NA	TGTGCCAGCGGACTAGCGACCTACAATGAGCAGTTCTTC	CASGLATYNEQFF
TRBV27	NA	TRBJ2-7	NA	TGTGCCAGCAGTTTAATACCGGGAGAAATGAACTCCTACGAGCAGTACTTC	CASSLIPGEMNSYEQYF
TRBV9	TRBD2	TRBJ2-7	once	TGTGCCAGCAGCGTGGAAGCGGGGAGCTCCTACGAGCAGTACTTC	CASSVEAGSSYEQYF
TRBV5-1	NA	TRBJ2-5	NA	TGCGCCAGCAGCACCGGGACAACGCAAGAGACCCAGTACTTC	CASSTGTTQETQYF
TRBV11-2	NA	TRBJ2-7	NA	TGTGCCAGCAGCTTAGGGTTCTCAGAGGAAGACGAGCAGTACTTC	CASSLGFSEEDEQYF
TRBV6-1	NA	TRBJ2-5	NA	TGTGCCAGCAGTGAAAGCCCCGGGGAGCCGGGGACCCAGTACTTC	CASSESPGEPGTQYF
TRBV7-8	NA	TRBJ1-1	NA	TGTGCCAGCAGCTTACGGACTGAAGCTTTCTTT	CASSLRTEAFF
TRBV5-6	TRBD2	TRBJ2-5	NA	TGTGCCAGCAGCTTGGCCCGTGGAATAGCGGGGCAAGAGACCCAGTACTTC	CASSLARGIAGQETQYF
TRBV9	TRBD1	TRBJ1-3	NA	TGTGCCAGCAGCGTTCAGGGGGCGCGAGGAAACACCATATATTTT	CASSVQGARGNTIYF